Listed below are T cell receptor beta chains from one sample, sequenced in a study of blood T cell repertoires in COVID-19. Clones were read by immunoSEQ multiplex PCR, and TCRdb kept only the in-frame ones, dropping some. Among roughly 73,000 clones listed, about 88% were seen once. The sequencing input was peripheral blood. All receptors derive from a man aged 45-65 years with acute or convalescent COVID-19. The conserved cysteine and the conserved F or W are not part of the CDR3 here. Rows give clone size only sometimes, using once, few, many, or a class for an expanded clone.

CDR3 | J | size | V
ASSLGLAREETQY | TRBJ2-5 | - | TRBV7-2
ASSVQGGYT | TRBJ1-2 | - | TRBV19
ASSQSQGNEQF | TRBJ2-1 | - | TRBV6-5
ASSLGGNGNQPQH | TRBJ1-5 | - | TRBV27
ASSPTGRVEAF | TRBJ1-1 | - | TRBV11-2
ASSKRPGRQETQY | TRBJ2-5 | - | TRBV21-1
ASSPSRESGNTIY | TRBJ1-3 | - | TRBV18
ASSQLAGANTGELF | TRBJ2-2 | once | TRBV4-2
ASSSGTGQSPLH | TRBJ1-6 | once | TRBV9
ASRNRERYGYT | TRBJ1-2 | - | TRBV6-5
ASTKGEGHTDTQY | TRBJ2-3 | - | TRBV9
ASSLALGQNQETQY | TRBJ2-5 | - | TRBV28
ASSPSVEPGDEQF | TRBJ2-1 | - | TRBV9
ASSIVSSPSYNEQF | TRBJ2-1 | - | TRBV19
ASSLTETYEQY | TRBJ2-7 | - | TRBV6-5
ASSLVSGFNNQPQH | TRBJ1-5 | once | TRBV7-2
ASRFSGAGYGYT | TRBJ1-2 | - | TRBV19
ASSKDRASYEQY | TRBJ2-7 | - | TRBV19
ASSYLGGFGTDTQY | TRBJ2-3 | - | TRBV6-5
ASSQSGISNEKLF | TRBJ1-4 | - | TRBV2
ASSPKTGYYYGYT | TRBJ1-2 | - | TRBV11-3
ASSSRTSGGPDLTDTQY | TRBJ2-3 | - | TRBV13
ASSPTLAPRGANIQY | TRBJ2-4 | - | TRBV4-2
ASSFQVEGARTEAF | TRBJ1-1 | medium-sized | TRBV5-6
ASRRQGDTGELF | TRBJ2-2 | once | TRBV19
AWKGHADEQF | TRBJ2-1 | - | TRBV30